This paragraph covers one T cell receptor (beta chain) sequence. The V and J ends lost 7 bases and 1 base respectively, with 16 bases between them. This CDR3 has 15 residues. Germline V gene lookup returns CDR1 SGHTA and CDR2 FQGNSA. These data come from a study of T cell changes during pregnancy in multiple sclerosis. Clones were sequenced by immunoSEQ multiplex PCR, and TCRdb holds only the in-frame ones, with some missing. The sample records around 20,000 clones, about 87% being singletons. The source material was CD8+ T cells from peripheral blood mononuclear cells, sampled after pregnancy. The clonotype was recovered from a female donor in good health, enrolled as a control in a pregnancy study. This sequence joins TRBV7-2 and TRBJ1-1; TRBD1 might be the D (5 bases). The CDR3 here is CASKRQKSQNTEAFF. In DNA, the CDR3 is TGTGCCAGCAAGAGACAGAAAAGCCAGAACACTGAAGCTTTCTTT. Full variable domain (rest looked up from reference TRBV7-2 and TRBJ1-1): GAGVSQSPSNKVTEKGKDVELRCDPISGHTALYWYRQSLGQGLEFLIYFQGNSAPDKSGLPSDRFSAERTGGSVSTLTIQRTQQEDSAVYLCASKRQKSQNTEAFFGQGTRLTVV.